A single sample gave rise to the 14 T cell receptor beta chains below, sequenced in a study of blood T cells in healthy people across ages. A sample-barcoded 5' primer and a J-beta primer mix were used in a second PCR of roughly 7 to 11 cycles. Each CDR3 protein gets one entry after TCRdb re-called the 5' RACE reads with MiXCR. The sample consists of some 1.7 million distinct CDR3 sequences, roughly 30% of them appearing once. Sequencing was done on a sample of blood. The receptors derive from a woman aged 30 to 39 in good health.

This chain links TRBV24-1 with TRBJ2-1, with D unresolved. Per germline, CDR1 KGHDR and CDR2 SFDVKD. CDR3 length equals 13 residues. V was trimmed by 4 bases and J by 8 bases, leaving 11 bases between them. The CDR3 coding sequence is TGTGCCACCAGTGACGCATCCCTGCATGAGCAGTTCTTC. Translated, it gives CATSDASLHEQFF.

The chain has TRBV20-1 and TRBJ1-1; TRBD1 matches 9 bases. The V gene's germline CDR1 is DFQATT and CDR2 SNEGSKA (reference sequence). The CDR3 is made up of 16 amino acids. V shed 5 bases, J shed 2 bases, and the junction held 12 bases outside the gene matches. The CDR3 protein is CSASMGQGRGNTEAFF. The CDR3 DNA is TGCAGTGCTTCGATGGGACAGGGACGTGGAAACACTGAAGCTTTCTTT.

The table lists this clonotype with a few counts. CDR3 sequence: CASGLVGLQPQHF. CDR3 sequence (DNA): TGTGCTAGTGGTTTGGTAGGGCTTCAGCCCCAGCATTTT. The chain couples TRBV12-5 to TRBJ1-5; D not resolved. The CDR3 consists of 13 residues. Looked up from germline, CDR1 is LGHNT and CDR2 is FRNRAP. V lost 0 bases and J 6 bases, leaving 6 bases between the germline ends.

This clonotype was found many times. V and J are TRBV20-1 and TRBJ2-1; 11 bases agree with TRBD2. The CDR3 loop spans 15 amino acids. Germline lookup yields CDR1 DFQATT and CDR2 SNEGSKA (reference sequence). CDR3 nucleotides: TGCAGCGGACTAGCGGGCACTCCGCTTTACAATGAGCAGTTCTTC. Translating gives CSGLAGTPLYNEQFF.

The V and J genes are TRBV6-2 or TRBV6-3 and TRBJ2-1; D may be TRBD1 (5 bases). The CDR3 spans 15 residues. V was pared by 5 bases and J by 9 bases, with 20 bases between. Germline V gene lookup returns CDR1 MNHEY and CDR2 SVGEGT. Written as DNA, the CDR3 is TGTGCCAGCAGTATAGGGCAGGGAACCTTGGGTGAGCAGTTCTTC. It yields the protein CASSIGQGTLGEQFF.

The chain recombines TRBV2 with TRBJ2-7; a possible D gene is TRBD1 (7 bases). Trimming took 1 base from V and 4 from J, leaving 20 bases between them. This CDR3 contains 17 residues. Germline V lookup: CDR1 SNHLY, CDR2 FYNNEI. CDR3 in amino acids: CASSEEAGGFGAYEQYF. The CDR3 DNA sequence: TGTGCCAGCAGTGAAGAGGCAGGGGGGTTTGGAGCGTACGAGCAGTACTTC.

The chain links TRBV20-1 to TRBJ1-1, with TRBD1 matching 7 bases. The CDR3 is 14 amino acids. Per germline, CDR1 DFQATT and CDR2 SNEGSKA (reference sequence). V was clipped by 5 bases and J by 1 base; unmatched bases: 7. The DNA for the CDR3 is TGCAGTGCTCAACGACAGGGACCGAACACTGAAGCTTTCTTT. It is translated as CSAQRQGPNTEAFF.

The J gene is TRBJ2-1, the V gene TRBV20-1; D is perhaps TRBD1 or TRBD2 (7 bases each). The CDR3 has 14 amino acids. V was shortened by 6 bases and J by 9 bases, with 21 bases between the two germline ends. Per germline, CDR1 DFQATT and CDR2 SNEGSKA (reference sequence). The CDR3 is CSAAEGGGIGEQFF. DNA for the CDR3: TGCAGTGCCGCAGAGGGAGGGGGCATTGGTGAGCAGTTCTTC.

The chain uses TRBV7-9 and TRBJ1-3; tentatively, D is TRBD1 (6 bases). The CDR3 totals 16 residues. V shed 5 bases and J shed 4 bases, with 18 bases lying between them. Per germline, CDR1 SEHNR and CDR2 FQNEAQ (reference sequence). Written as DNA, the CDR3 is TGTGCCAGCAGCCCGAACAGGGAATTAAAAGGAAACACCATATATTTT. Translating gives CASSPNRELKGNTIYF.

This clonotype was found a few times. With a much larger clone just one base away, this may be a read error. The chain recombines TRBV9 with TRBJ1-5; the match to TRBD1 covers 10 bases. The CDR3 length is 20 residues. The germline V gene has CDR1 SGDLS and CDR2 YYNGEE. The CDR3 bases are TGTGCCAGCAGCGCGTCCAAAAGTCGGGGACAGGGGAATAGCAATCAGCTCCAGCATTTT. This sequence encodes CASSASKSRGQGNSNQLQHF. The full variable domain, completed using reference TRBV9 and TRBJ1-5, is DSGVTQTPKHLITATGQRVTLRCSPRSGDLSVYWYQQSLDQGLQFLIQYYNGEERAKGNILERFSAQQFPDLHSELNLSSLELGDSALYFCASSASKSRGQGNSNQLQHFGDGTRLSIL.

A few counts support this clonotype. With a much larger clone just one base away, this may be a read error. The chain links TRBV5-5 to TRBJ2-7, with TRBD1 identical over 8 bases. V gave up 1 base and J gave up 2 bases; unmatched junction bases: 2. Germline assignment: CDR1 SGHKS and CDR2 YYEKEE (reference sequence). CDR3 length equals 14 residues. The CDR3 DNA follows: TGTGCCAGCAGCTTGTGGACAGGGACCTACGAGCAGTACTTC. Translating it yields CASSLWTGTYEQYF.

The CDR3 bases are TGCGCCAGCAGCCCGGGGCACGGGGGGGCCGGAGATACGCAGTATTTT. Its protein product is CASSPGHGGAGDTQYF. The rearrangement joins TRBV5-1 to TRBJ2-3; 8 bases map to TRBD2. CDR1 is SGHRS and CDR2 is YFSETQ in the germline V gene. V shed 4 bases, J shed 5 bases, and the junction held 12 bases outside the gene matches. The CDR3 length is 16 residues.

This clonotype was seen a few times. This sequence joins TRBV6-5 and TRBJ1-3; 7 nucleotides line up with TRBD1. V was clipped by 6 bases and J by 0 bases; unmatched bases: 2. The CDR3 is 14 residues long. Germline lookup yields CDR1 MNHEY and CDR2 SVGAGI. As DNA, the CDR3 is TGTGCCAGCAGGGGACAGTTCTCTGGAAACACCATATATTTT. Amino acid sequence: CASRGQFSGNTIYF.

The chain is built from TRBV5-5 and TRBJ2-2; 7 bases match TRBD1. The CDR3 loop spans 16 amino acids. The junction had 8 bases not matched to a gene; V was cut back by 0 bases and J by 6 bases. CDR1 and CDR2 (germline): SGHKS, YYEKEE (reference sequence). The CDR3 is CASSLVAGGMPGELFF. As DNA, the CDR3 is TGTGCCAGCAGCTTGGTGGCAGGGGGAATGCCCGGGGAGCTGTTTTTT.